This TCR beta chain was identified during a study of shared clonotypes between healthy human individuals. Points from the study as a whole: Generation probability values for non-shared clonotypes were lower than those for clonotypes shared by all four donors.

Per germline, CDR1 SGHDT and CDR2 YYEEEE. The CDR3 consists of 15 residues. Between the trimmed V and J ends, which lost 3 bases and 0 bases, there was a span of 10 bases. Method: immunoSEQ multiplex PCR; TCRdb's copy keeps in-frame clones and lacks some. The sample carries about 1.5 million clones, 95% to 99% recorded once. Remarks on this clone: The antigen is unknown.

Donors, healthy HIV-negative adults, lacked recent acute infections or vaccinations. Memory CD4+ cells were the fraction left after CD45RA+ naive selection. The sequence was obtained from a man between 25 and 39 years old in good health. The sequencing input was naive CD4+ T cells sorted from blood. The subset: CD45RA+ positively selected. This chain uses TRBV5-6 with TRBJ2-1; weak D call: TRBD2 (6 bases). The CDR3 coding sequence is TGTGCCAGCAGCTCTAGCGTAAGCTCCTACAATGAGCAGTTCTTC. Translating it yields CASSSSVSSYNEQFF.